These 4 T cell receptor beta chains share one sample of origin, sequenced in a study of shared clonotypes between healthy human individuals. Generated by immunoSEQ multiplex PCR, the TCRdb table keeps only in-frame clones and is missing some. The sample holds some 1.5 million clones; roughly 96% are singletons and the top ten take about 1%. The sample was naive CD4+ T cells sorted from blood. The subset is: CD45RA+ positively selected. These receptor sequences come from a man between 25 and 39 years old in good health.

This rearrangement joins TRBV5-4 to TRBJ1-2, with a tentative D call TRBD1 (5 bases). The CDR3 is 17 residues long. CDR1 and CDR2 (germline): SGHNT, YYREEE (reference sequence). V shed 3 bases and J shed 6 bases, with 24 bases lying between them. In nucleotides, the CDR3 is TGTGCCAGCAGCTCCCCTTCTAGGTCGGGGGAGCGGAATGGCTACACCTTC. Encoded protein: CASSSPSRSGERNGYTF.

The chain joins TRBV7-6 to TRBJ2-5; D perhaps matches TRBD1 (6 bases). V lost 1 base to trimming and J lost 4 bases, with 10 bases between them. The CDR3 loop spans 14 amino acids. Germline V gene lookup returns CDR1 SGHVS and CDR2 FNYEAQ. The CDR3 reads CASSLVGASETQYF. The CDR3 DNA is TGTGCCAGCAGCTTAGTGGGGGCATCAGAGACCCAGTACTTC.

This clone occurred once. The chain employs TRBV7-2 and TRBJ2-1; a possible D gene is TRBD2 (6 bases). Germline CDR1 reads SGHTA; CDR2 reads FQGNSA. The germline V and J ends were trimmed by 1 base and 8 bases, with 9 bases remaining between them. The CDR3 runs 13 residues. The CDR3 sequence is CASSLVWRDEQFF. The CDR3 DNA reads as TGTGCCAGCAGCTTAGTCTGGAGGGATGAGCAGTTCTTC.

The chain is built from TRBV2 and TRBJ1-1; D unresolved. V was clipped by 6 bases and J by 1 base, with 9 bases between them. The CDR3 totals 13 residues. In germline, CDR1 is SNHLY, CDR2 FYNNEI. In DNA form, the CDR3 reads TGTGCCAGCAGAATCGGATCGAACACTGAAGCTTTCTTT. It translates to CASRIGSNTEAFF. Using reference TRBV2 and TRBJ1-1 for the parts outside the CDR3, the full variable domain is EPEVTQTPSHQVTQMGQEVILRCVPISNHLYFYWYRQILGQKVEFLVSFYNNEISEKSEIFDDQFSVERPDGSNFTLKIRSTKLEDSAMYFCASRIGSNTEAFFGQGTRLTVV.